Each of the 20 T cell receptor beta chains below was sequenced from the same sample in a study of T-cell reconstitution after alpha-beta-depleted transplantation in children. Preparing the TCRbeta library involved the use of unique molecular identifiers. MiXCR, run by TCRdb on the PCR reads, gives a single entry per CDR3 protein. Counted here are about 310,000 distinct CDR3 sequences, approximately 20% occurring once; the ten biggest clones make up roughly 9.8%. Sequencing was performed on PBMCs, mostly from graft donor cells, taken 180 days after TCRalphabeta/CD19-depleted stem cell transplant. The origin of the receptors is a male patient between 5 and 17 years old who had a stem cell transplant for acute lymphoblastic leukemia, so the T cells may come from the graft donor.

The rearrangement links TRBV7-2 to TRBJ2-1; D not certain. The CDR3 runs to 15 residues. The V end was cut by 5 bases, the J end by 4 bases, with 15 bases between. The V gene's germline CDR1 is SGHTA and CDR2 FQGNSA. The CDR3 reads CASSRFRRSYNEQFF. CDR3 DNA sequence: TGTGCCAGCAGCCGGTTTAGGCGGAGTTACAATGAGCAGTTCTTC.

The chain uses TRBV5-1 and TRBJ2-4, with 10 bases that match TRBD2. The germline CDR1 and CDR2 sequences are SGHRS and YFSETQ. V dropped 0 bases and J dropped 0; count of bases not matched to a gene: 15. The length of the CDR3 is 21 residues. CDR3 sequence (DNA): TGCGCCAGCAGCTTGGCCAACTCCGGGACTAGCGCAAGCCTAGCCAAAAACATTCAGTACTTC. It encodes CASSLANSGTSASLAKNIQYF.

The chain uses TRBV7-9 and TRBJ2-7, with 8 positions matching TRBD2. The CDR3 has 17 residues. V shed 3 bases, J shed 6 bases, and the junction held 16 bases outside the gene matches. Per germline, CDR1 SEHNR and CDR2 FQNEAQ (reference sequence). CDR3 residues: CASSFGRQRESGPEQYF. The DNA for the CDR3 is TGTGCCAGCAGCTTCGGCAGGCAGCGGGAGTCCGGGCCCGAGCAGTACTTC.

The chain recombines TRBV4-1 with TRBJ2-2; the D is unclear. V was shortened by 4 bases and J by 3 bases, with 9 bases between the two germline ends. CDR1 is MGHRA and CDR2 is YSYEKL in the germline V gene. This CDR3 region has 14 residues. The CDR3 loop reads CASSRTPYTGELFF. The CDR3 DNA sequence: TGCGCCAGCAGCCGGACGCCTTACACCGGGGAGCTGTTTTTT.

This clonotype appeared a few times. V and J are TRBV15 and TRBJ2-2, with 8 bases lining up with TRBD1. The CDR3 extends over 16 amino acids. The trim removed 1 base at V and 8 bases at J, leaving 9 bases unmatched. Germline V gene data show CDR1 as LNHNV and CDR2 as YYDKDF (reference sequence). CDR3 DNA sequence: TGTGCCACCAGCAGAGCGGACCGGGACAGGAGAGGGGAGCTGTTTTTT. Amino acids: CATSRADRDRRGELFF.

V is TRBV29-1 and J is TRBJ2-5; unclear D gene. The germline V gene encodes CDR1 SQVTM and CDR2 ANQGSEA. The V gene lost 4 bases and the J gene lost 1 base, with 7 bases spanning the gap. The CDR3 spans 12 residues. CDR3 in DNA: TGCAGCGTTGGGGATCTCCAAGAGACCCAGTACTTC. This translates into CSVGDLQETQYF.

The chain couples TRBV12-3 or TRBV12-4 to TRBJ2-1; 11 nucleotides line up with TRBD2. V shed 1 base and J 7 bases; nucleotides not matched to a gene: 15. The CDR3 covers 19 residues. The CDR3 DNA sequence: TGTGCCAGCAGTTTAGTGAGGGCTAGCGGGAGGCCACAAGCTAATGAGCAGTTCTTC. It yields the protein CASSLVRASGRPQANEQFF.

The V call is TRBV7-2, the J call TRBJ2-5, with D maybe TRBD2 (6 bases). Germline V gene sequence: CDR1 SGHTA, CDR2 FQGNSA. This CDR3 has 14 residues. V lost 7 bases to trimming and J lost 7 bases, with 19 bases between them. The CDR3 nucleotides read TGTGCCAGCACCATCAGGGTGGGACTCTCGACCCAGTACTTC. It encodes CASTIRVGLSTQYF.

The CDR3 region has the DNA TGCGCCAGCAGCTTAGGACAGGGCCGAAACTATGGCTACACCTTC. Translation gives CASSLGQGRNYGYTF. The J gene is TRBJ1-2, the V gene TRBV5-1, with 8 positions matching TRBD1. The CDR3 sequence is 15 residues long. In germline, CDR1 is SGHRS, CDR2 YFSETQ. The V gene end was trimmed by 2 bases and the J gene end by 2 bases; junction bases not matched to a gene: 5.

This chain links TRBV6-2 or TRBV6-3 with TRBJ2-7; 11 nucleotides match TRBD1. Germline V gene data show CDR1 as MNHEY and CDR2 as SVGEGT. Trimming took 7 bases from V and 2 from J; bases not matched to a gene: 1. This CDR3 region has 13 residues. The CDR3 DNA reads as TGTGCCAGCAAGGGACAGGGGGCCTACGAGCAGTACTTC. This sequence encodes CASKGQGAYEQYF.

The chain has TRBV12-3 or TRBV12-4 and TRBJ2-1; D is unclear. This CDR3 region has 16 residues. The V end was cut by 1 base, the J end by 2 bases, with 12 bases between. The chain's CDR3 is CASSLEAYRTYNEQFF. The CDR3, as DNA: TGTGCCAGCAGTTTAGAGGCCTATAGAACCTACAATGAGCAGTTCTTC.

V and J are TRBV18 and TRBJ1-5; no definite D call. The CDR3 is 15 amino acids. V lost 0 bases and J lost 4, with 10 bases in between. CDR1 KGHSH and CDR2 LQKENI come from the germline V gene. CDR3 sequence (DNA): TGTGCCAGCTCACCACCGTTACAGTCTAATCAGCCCCAGCATTTT. Translated, it gives CASSPPLQSNQPQHF.

In its sample, this clonotype was seen a few times. The gene calls are TRBV12-3 or TRBV12-4 and TRBJ2-7; D is perhaps TRBD2 (5 bases). Trimming stripped 1 base from V and 1 base from J, with 11 bases between. This CDR3 is built from 15 residues. This chain's CDR3 is CASSLEAVPSYEQYF. For the CDR3, the DNA is TGTGCCAGCAGTTTAGAAGCGGTGCCATCCTACGAGCAGTACTTC.

This chain uses TRBV6-1 with TRBJ2-1; 10 bases match TRBD2. CDR1 MNHNS and CDR2 SASEGT come from the germline V gene. This CDR3 is built from 15 residues. V shed 4 bases, J shed 4 bases, and the junction held 4 bases outside the gene matches. CDR3 DNA sequence: TGTGCCAGCAGTGGCCCACTAGCGGGATACAATGAGCAGTTCTTC. Its protein product is CASSGPLAGYNEQFF.

The chain has TRBV7-6 and TRBJ2-1; no firm D call. V shed 5 bases and J shed 2 bases, with 19 bases lying between them. Per the germline V gene, CDR1 is SGHVS and CDR2 is FNYEAQ. The CDR3 consists of 17 residues. The CDR3, as DNA: TGTGCCAGCAGCGTGGAGCCACGGGTCCTCACCTACAATGAGCAGTTCTTC. Translated: CASSVEPRVLTYNEQFF.

This clonotype was detected a few times. The chain employs TRBV28 and TRBJ2-2, with D perhaps matching TRBD1 or TRBD2 (6 bases each). In germline, CDR1 is MDHEN, CDR2 SYDVKM. The CDR3 covers 16 residues. Trimming pared 8 bases from V and 0 bases from J, leaving 16 bases between. CDR3 coding DNA: TGTGCCAGCTCCATTCTGGAGGGGGCGAACACCGGGGAGCTGTTTTTT. It specifies CASSILEGANTGELFF.

This chain uses TRBV18 with TRBJ2-2; 7 nucleotides align to TRBD1. In germline, CDR1 is KGHSH, CDR2 LQKENI. The CDR3 contains 15 residues. Trimming took 3 bases from V and 3 from J; bases not matched to a gene: 4. The CDR3 loop is CASSPDRAYTGELFF. The CDR3 DNA reads as TGTGCCAGCTCACCTGACAGGGCCTACACCGGGGAGCTGTTTTTT.

V is TRBV4-1 and J is TRBJ2-3; D unclear. Trimming took 0 bases from V and 4 from J, leaving 11 bases between them. Looked up from germline, CDR1 is MGHRA and CDR2 is YSYEKL. This CDR3 comprises 15 residues. The CDR3 DNA reads as TGCGCCAGCAGCCAAGAATGGGCACGTCCAGATACGCAGTATTTT. Translated: CASSQEWARPDTQYF.

The J gene is TRBJ2-7, the V gene TRBV4-1; 9 nucleotides line up with TRBD2. The CDR3 length is 16 residues. Trimming cost V 0 bases and J 3 bases; bases outside gene matches: 6. The germline V gene encodes CDR1 MGHRA and CDR2 YSYEKL. CDR3 DNA sequence: TGCGCCAGCAGCCAAGATCTGCGGGAGGGCCTCTACGAGCAGTACTTC. It is translated as CASSQDLREGLYEQYF.

In its sample, this clonotype was seen a few times. The chain carries TRBV4-1 and TRBJ2-7; 9 bases agree with TRBD2. V lost 4 bases and J lost 4; bases outside the gene matches: 5. Germline CDR1 is MGHRA and CDR2 is YSYEKL. This CDR3 has 14 amino acids. This chain's CDR3 is CASSPFAGGYEQYF. For the CDR3, the DNA is TGCGCCAGCAGCCCTTTTGCGGGAGGGTACGAGCAGTACTTC.